Given below is one T cell receptor beta chain in context. Ten or more counts support this clonotype. What antigen it recognizes has not been identified. No much larger clone is present one base from it, and per-base qualities are unavailable. Amplification of TCR beta CDR3 regions was carried out from RNA transcripts. For the first round of RT-PCR on the TCR CDR3, the HTBI primer set was used together with the Qiagen OneStep RT-PCR kit. Libraries were constructed in a second round of multiplex PCR, after which size selection and purification were performed. Sequencing of the libraries was done on an Illumina HiSeq2000 using paired-end 100 bp reads. For the original study's pipeline: SOAPnuke was used to process the raw data, throwing out any read that contained adapters or uncalled bases, had a mean Phred below 15, or lacked an exact constant-primer or identifier match. COPE v1.2.5 was used to merge the high-quality paired reads, and each unique nucleotide sequence was defined as a clonotype. MiTCR v1.1 was used to align the clonotypes against IMGT TRBV, TRBD and TRBJ reference segments. The analysis was restricted to V-J combinations with a frequency above 0.0001, which together covered just over 98% of the repertoires. A TCS score was defined as the ratio of F50 (clonal expansion) to E x V (chaos), with BLOSUM62-based TCRdist applied between CDR3 peptides within each V-J. Welch's t-statistics and random forest reduced roughly 540 V-J features to roughly 13, which were used in a naive Bayes classifier (R e1071). TCRdb itself trimmed the public reads at Q25 with fastp, ran MiXCR and retained productive beta chains. Every CDR3 protein is listed once, alongside the most common genes and DNA of its rows. The V and J calls, along with clone size, are taken from TCRdb and not from the paper's own processing. The sample table shows about 360,000 distinct CDR3 sequences, and around 14% are seen once. The ten largest account for roughly 8.3% of the sample.

The data originate from a study of T cells in Graves' hyperthyroidism and ophthalmopathy (dated by TCRdb to the late 2010s). Broadly, across the study: Peripheral blood was sampled at the time of initial diagnosis, prior to any treatment. TCR V-J signatures able to tell the groups apart were searched for in a discovery cohort of 90 to 100 patients, of whom roughly 42 had Graves' ophthalmopathy and roughly 57 had stable Graves' hyperthyroidism. Prospective prediction of ophthalmopathy was tested in an independent validation cohort consisting of fewer than 20 hyperthyroidism patients and approximately 16 patients who later progressed to ophthalmopathy. For training and testing, the 100 or so patients in the discovery cohort were randomly divided in a 7:3 ratio. In six Graves' hyperthyroidism patients, the study also compared T-cell repertoires from thyroid tissue with T-cell repertoires from blood. After blood sampling, hyperthyroidism patients were treated with methimazole at a starting dose of 30 mg daily, and ophthalmopathy patients were treated with high-dose intravenous methylprednisolone. The paper reports TCR Vbeta CDR3 sequencing of some 140 peripheral blood samples: fewer than 50 ophthalmopathy, some 80 hyperthyroidism and approximately 17 progressor patients.

Broader findings and caveats from the paper: During validation, the model predicted progression to ophthalmopathy a median of roughly 7.1 months ahead of onset, with around 71% sensitivity and under 85% specificity. Sample size was not statistically predetermined, and investigators were not blinded to group allocation. Most expanded thyroid clonotypes (frequency above 0.001) were also detected in blood, suggesting blood repertoires may reflect thyroid immune responses. In cross-validation, a model built on a 13 V-J signature told ophthalmopathy apart from stable hyperthyroidism with 85% to 90% sensitivity and about 81% specificity, and in testing the same model reached 80%/75%.

CDR3 length: 14 amino acids, cysteine to phenylalanine. The retained sequence is limited to the CDR3, 42 bases, with the frame set at the first base. V is shortened by 10 bases, J by 0 bases, and the region joining them spans 15 bases. CDR1 LNHDA and CDR2 SQIVND were looked up in the germline V gene (reference sequence). Graves' hyperthyroidism was defined as stable when no progression to ophthalmopathy occurred over 18 months of follow-up. The hyperthyroidism patients were between 18 and 65 years old and newly diagnosed, with a disease duration of less than 2 months. Any patient with an uncontrolled infection, another autoimmune disease, pregnancy or lactation was excluded. Clinical symptoms, serum thyroxine and TRAb, thyroid ultrasound, and orbital computed tomography formed the basis for the diagnoses. Ficoll-Paque density gradient centrifugation was used to isolate PBMCs from around 10 ml of fresh peripheral blood. Trizol reagent was used to extract total RNA, and RNA quality was then checked on an Agilent 2100 Bioanalyzer.

The sequence came from a woman younger than 30 with Graves' hyperthyroidism. The rearranged segments are TRBV19 and TRBJ1-2; TRBD1 is possibly the D segment (5 matching bases). Sequenced: blood. The DNA sequence is TGTGCCACCCAGTGGACATCCGCTAACTATGGCTACACCTTC. Its translation reads: CATQWTSANYGYTF.